This passage covers 5 T cell receptor beta chains from one sample sequenced in a study of post-analysis software for immune sequencing data. Study findings and constraints: TRBV segments more frequent in patients than in controls numbered several and included TRBV5-6, TRBV5-1 and TRBV20-1.

Incorporated into the TCR beta cDNA libraries were unique molecular identifiers, which served to reduce PCR and sequencing biases. Using its own MiXCR run on the PCR reads, TCRdb lists one record per CDR3 protein. The table shows roughly 800,000 distinct CDR3 sequences, with approximately 57% occurring only once. Antigens of these TCRs are unknown. Sequenced material: blood. Receptors originate from a girl aged 5-17 years with multiple sclerosis.

V and J are TRBV4-1 and TRBJ2-4, with 15 bases aligning to TRBD2. The CDR3 extends over 19 amino acids. Trimming removed 0 bases from V and 3 bases from J; junction bases left unmatched: 6. The germline V gene has CDR1 MGHRA and CDR2 YSYEKL. Here the CDR3 DNA reads TGCGCCAGCAGCCAAGATGGACTAGCGGGGGGGCCGGGCAAAAACATTCAGTACTTC. Translation gives CASSQDGLAGGPGKNIQYF.

The chain links TRBV10-3 to TRBJ2-7; D ambiguous. Germline values: CDR1 ENHRY, CDR2 SYGVKD. Trimming left V 3 bases short and J 2 bases short, with 5 bases between. This CDR3 is 12 amino acids long. As DNA, the CDR3 is TGTGCCATCAGTGATGCTACCTACGAGCAGTACTTC. It translates to CAISDATYEQYF.

The rearrangement links TRBV25-1 to TRBJ1-2, with D perhaps matching TRBD1 (5 bases). This CDR3 spans 15 amino acids. Germline-derived CDR1 and CDR2 are MGHDK and SYGVNS. The V and J ends lost 10 bases and 9 bases respectively, with 27 bases between them. The CDR3 DNA sequence: TGTGCCATCACGGGACGGATTGCTGCGAGGGAAAGCTACACCTTC. Its protein is CAITGRIAARESYTF.

The genes are TRBV6-1 and TRBJ2-6; D is ambiguous. This CDR3 contains 18 residues. The germline V gene has CDR1 MNHNS and CDR2 SASEGT. Trimming cost V 3 bases and J 0 bases, with 15 bases left between them. CDR3 protein: CASSDGPYPSSGANVLTF. The CDR3 DNA reads as TGTGCCAGCAGTGATGGACCTTACCCAAGCTCTGGGGCCAACGTCCTGACTTTC.

In this sample, this clonotype turned up a few times. V and J are TRBV29-1 and TRBJ2-1, with 10 bases that match TRBD2. The CDR3 runs 13 residues. V gave up 4 bases and J gave up 9 bases; unmatched junction bases: 6. The germline V gene encodes CDR1 SQVTM and CDR2 ANQGSEA. Here the CDR3 DNA reads TGCAGCGTTGTGCCTAGCGGGGGAGGTGAGCAGTTCTTC. Translation: CSVVPSGGGEQFF.